This TCR beta chain comes out of a study of CD8+CD57+ T cells in acquired aplastic anemia. Study-wide context: Roughly 3 ug was the average amount of DNA from sorted CD4+ and CD8+ cells.

Study-wide findings and caveats: CD8+ Simpson's diversity in patients was not significantly different from that in controls.

Profiles of TCR beta VDJ and CDR3 were generated from a genomic DNA template. MiXCR was run by TCRdb on the reads, yielding one entry per CDR3 protein. The table shows 400,000 to 500,000 distinct CDR3 sequences, with 65% to 80% occurring only once. On this clonotype itself: Its specificity is unknown.

V was trimmed by 3 bases and J by 1 base, leaving 13 bases between them. CDR3 length: 15 residues. Germline V gene lookup returns CDR1 SGHRS and CDR2 YFSETQ. The TCR sequence derives from a human donor in good health, serving as a control. The chain uses TRBV5-1 and TRBJ1-1; D gene unclear. Sequenced sample: sorted CD4+, CD8+, or CD8+CD57+ T cells (not recorded which) from PBMCs. CDR3 protein: CASSSQLGKNTEAFF. As DNA, the CDR3 is TGCGCCAGCAGCTCGCAATTAGGGAAGAACACTGAAGCTTTCTTT.